This T cell receptor beta chain originates from a study of Graves' ophthalmopathy and Graves' hyperthyroidism. CDR3 regions of TCR beta were amplified from RNA transcripts. The first round was an RT-PCR with HTBI primers, and the second round was a multiplex PCR. TCRdb redid the calling of the multiplex PCR reads with MiXCR, one entry per CDR3 protein. This repertoire shows a few hundred thousand distinct CDR3 sequences, under 45% found once; its top ten account for 4% to 5%. General observations from the study: Predictions made by the model for ophthalmopathy progression reached roughly 70% sensitivity and just under 75% specificity. Classification of ophthalmopathy versus stable hyperthyroidism by a 13-signature model yielded around 88% sensitivity and about 83% specificity.

Many counts were recorded for this clonotype. Antigen: not known. Certain patients, namely those with other autoimmune diseases, uncontrolled infections, pregnancy or lactation, were excluded. The V and J ends lost 8 bases and 3 bases respectively, with 11 bases between them. The CDR3 runs 11 residues. The germline V gene has CDR1 SQVTM and CDR2 ANQGSEA. This chain links TRBV29-1 with TRBJ2-7; D is unresolved. Sequencing was done on a sample of peripheral blood or thyroid tissue (not recorded which). This receptor was taken from an adult man with Graves' hyperthyroidism. In DNA, the CDR3 is TGCAGCCTCCTGACGGACTACGAGCAGTACTTC. Translated, it gives CSLLTDYEQYF.